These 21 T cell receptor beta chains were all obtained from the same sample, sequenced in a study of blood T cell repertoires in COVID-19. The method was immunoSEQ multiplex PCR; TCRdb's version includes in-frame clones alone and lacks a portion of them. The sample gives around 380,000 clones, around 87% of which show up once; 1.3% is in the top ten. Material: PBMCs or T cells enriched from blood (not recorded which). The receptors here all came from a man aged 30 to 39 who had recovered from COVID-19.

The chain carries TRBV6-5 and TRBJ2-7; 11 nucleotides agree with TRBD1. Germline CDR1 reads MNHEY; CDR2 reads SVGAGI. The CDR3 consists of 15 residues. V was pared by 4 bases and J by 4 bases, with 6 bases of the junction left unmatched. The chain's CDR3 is CASSSWTGGLYEQYF. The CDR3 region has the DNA TGTGCCAGCAGTTCCTGGACAGGGGGCTTATACGAGCAGTACTTC.

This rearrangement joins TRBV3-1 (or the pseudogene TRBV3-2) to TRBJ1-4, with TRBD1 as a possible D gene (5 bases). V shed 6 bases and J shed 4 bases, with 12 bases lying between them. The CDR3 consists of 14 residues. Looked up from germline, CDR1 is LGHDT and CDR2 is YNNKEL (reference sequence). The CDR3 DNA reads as TGTGCCAGCAGTCTGCAGGGAGGTAATGAAAAACTGTTTTTT. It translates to CASSLQGGNEKLFF.

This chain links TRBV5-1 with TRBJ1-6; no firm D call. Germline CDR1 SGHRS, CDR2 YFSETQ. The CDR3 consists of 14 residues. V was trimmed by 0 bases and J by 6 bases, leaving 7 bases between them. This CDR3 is CASSLGQFNSPLHF. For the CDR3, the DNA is TGCGCCAGCAGCTTGGGGCAGTTTAATTCACCCCTCCACTTT.

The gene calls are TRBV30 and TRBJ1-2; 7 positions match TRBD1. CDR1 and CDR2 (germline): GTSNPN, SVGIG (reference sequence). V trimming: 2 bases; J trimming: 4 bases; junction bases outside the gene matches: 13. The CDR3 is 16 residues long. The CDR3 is CAWSPLRAGGSYGYTF. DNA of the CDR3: TGTGCCTGGAGTCCTCTCCGGGCAGGGGGTAGCTATGGCTACACCTTC.

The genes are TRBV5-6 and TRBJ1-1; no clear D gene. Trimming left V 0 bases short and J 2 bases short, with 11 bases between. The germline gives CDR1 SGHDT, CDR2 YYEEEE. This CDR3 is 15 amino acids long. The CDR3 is CASSLVAGKNTEAFF. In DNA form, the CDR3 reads TGTGCCAGCAGCTTGGTGGCAGGAAAAAACACTGAAGCTTTCTTT.

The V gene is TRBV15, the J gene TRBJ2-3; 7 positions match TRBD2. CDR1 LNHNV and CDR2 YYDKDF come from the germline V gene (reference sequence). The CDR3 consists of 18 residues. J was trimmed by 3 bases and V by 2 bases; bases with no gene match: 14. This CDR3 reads CATSRTQAVGGGTDTQYF. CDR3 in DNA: TGTGCCACCAGCAGAACCCAGGCAGTGGGCGGGGGAACAGATACGCAGTATTTT.

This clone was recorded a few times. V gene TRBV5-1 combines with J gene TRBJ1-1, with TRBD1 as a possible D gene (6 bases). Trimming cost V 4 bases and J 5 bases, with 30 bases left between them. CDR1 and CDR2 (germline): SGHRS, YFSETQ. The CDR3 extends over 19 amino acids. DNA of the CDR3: TGCGCCAGCAGCGAGGGGCGGTTCAGGACCCAAAGAGGGGGAACTGAAGCTTTCTTT. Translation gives CASSEGRFRTQRGGTEAFF.

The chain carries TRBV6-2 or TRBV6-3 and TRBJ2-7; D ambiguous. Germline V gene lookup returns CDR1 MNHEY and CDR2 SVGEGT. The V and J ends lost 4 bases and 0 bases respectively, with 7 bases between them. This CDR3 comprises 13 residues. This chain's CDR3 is CASSLSVSYEQYF. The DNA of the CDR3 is TGTGCCAGCAGTTTGTCAGTCTCCTACGAGCAGTACTTC.

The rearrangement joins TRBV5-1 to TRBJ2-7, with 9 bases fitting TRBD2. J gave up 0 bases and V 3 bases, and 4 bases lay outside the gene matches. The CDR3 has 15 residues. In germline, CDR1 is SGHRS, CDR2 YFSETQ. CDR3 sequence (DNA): TGCGCCAGCAGCTCGCGGGAGGGAATCTCCTACGAGCAGTACTTC. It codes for CASSSREGISYEQYF.

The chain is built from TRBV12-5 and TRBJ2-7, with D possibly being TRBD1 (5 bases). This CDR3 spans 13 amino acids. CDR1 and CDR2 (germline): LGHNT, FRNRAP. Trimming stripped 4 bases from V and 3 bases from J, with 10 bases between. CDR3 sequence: CASGWGSRYEQYF. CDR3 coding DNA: TGTGCTAGTGGTTGGGGCAGCCGCTACGAGCAGTACTTC.

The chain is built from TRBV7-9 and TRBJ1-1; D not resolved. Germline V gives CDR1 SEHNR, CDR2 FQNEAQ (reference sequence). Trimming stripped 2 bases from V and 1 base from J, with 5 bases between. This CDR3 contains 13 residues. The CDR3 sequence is CASSLKANTEAFF. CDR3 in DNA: TGTGCCAGCAGCTTAAAAGCGAACACTGAAGCTTTCTTT.

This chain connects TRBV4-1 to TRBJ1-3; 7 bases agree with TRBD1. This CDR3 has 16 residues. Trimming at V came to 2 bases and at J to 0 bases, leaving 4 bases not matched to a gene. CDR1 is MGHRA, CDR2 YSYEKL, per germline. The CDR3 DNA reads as TGCGCCAGCAGCCAACCAAGGACAGGCTCTGGAAACACCATATATTTT. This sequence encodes CASSQPRTGSGNTIYF.

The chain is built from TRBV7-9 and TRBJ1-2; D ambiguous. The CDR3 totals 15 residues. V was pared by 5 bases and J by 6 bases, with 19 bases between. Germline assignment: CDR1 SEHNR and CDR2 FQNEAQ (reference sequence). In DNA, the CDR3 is TGTGCCAGCAGCCCGCCGGCGGGGTTAGGGAATGGCTACACCTTC. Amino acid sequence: CASSPPAGLGNGYTF.

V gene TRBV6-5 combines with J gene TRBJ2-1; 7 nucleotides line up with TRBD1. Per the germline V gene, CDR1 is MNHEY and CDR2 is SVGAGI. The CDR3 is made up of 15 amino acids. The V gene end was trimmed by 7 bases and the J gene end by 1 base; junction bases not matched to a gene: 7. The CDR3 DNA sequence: TGTGCCAGCACCAAACCGGGACAGTCCTACAATGAGCAGTTCTTC. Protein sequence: CASTKPGQSYNEQFF.

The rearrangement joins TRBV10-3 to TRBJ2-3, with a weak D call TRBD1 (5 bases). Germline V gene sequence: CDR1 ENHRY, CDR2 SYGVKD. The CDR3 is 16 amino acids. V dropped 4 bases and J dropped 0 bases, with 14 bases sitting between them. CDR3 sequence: CAISVAQATSTDTQYF. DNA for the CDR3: TGTGCCATCAGTGTGGCACAGGCTACTAGCACAGATACGCAGTATTTT.

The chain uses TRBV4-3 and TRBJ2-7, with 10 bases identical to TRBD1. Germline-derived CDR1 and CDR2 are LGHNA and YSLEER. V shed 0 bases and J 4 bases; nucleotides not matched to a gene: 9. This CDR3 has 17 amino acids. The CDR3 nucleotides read TGCGCCAGCAGCCAAGATGCAATACGGGACAGGGGATACGAGCAGTACTTC. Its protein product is CASSQDAIRDRGYEQYF.

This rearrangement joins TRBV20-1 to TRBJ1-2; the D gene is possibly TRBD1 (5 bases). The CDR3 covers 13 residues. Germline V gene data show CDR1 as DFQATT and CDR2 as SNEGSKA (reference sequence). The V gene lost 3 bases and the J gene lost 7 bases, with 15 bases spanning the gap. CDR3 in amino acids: CSASERGGSGYTF. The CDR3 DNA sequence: TGCAGTGCTAGTGAGCGGGGGGGAAGTGGCTACACCTTC.

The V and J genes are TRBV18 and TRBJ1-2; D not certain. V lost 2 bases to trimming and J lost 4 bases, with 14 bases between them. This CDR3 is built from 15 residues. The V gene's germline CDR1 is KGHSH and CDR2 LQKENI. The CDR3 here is CASSPGRLSAYGYTF. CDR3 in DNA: TGTGCCAGCTCACCAGGGCGTCTGTCAGCCTATGGCTACACCTTC.

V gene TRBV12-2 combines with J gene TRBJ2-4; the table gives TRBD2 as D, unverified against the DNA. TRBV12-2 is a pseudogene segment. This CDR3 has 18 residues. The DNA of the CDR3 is TGTGCAAGTCGCCGTCCCGGTTGTAGTTTTCTAGCCAAAAACATTCAGTACTTC. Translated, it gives CASRRPGCSFLAKNIQYF.

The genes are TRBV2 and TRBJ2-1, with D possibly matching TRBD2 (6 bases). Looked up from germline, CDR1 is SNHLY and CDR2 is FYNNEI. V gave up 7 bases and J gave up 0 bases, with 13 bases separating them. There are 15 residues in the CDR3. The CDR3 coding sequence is TGTGCCAGCATTCTGCTAGCGTCCTCCTACAATGAGCAGTTCTTC. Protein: CASILLASSYNEQFF.

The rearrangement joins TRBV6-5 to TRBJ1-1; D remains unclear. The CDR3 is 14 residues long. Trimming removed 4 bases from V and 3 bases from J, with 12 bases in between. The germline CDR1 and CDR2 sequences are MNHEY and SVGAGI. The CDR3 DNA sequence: TGTGCCAGCAGTTTGAGCGGGGAGGACACTGAAGCTTTCTTT. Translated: CASSLSGEDTEAFF.